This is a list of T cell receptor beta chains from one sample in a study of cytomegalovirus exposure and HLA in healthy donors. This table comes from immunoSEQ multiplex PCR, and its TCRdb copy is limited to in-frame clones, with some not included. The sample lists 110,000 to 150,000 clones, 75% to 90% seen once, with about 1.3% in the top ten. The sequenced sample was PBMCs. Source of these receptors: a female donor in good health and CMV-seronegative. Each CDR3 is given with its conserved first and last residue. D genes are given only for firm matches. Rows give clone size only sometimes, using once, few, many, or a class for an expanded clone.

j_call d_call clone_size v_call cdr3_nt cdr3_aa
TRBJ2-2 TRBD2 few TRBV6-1 TGTGCCAGCAGTGAACTAGCGGACACCGGGGAGCTGTTTTTT CASSELADTGELFF
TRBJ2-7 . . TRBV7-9 TGTGCCAGCAGCTTAGCGAATCTTTTGCCTAGCGAAGCCTACGAGCAGTACTTC CASSLANLLPSEAYEQYF
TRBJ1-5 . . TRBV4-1 TGCGCCAGCAGCTCGATTCAGGATAGCAATCAGCCCCAGCATTTT CASSSIQDSNQPQHF
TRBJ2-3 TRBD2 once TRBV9 TGTGCCAGCAGCGCCCGACTAGCGGGAGGCGCCCGCACAGATACGCAGTATTTT CASSARLAGGARTDTQYF
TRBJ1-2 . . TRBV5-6 TGTGCCAGCAGCGAAACACCGACCGAAATGGGAGACTGGGGCTACACCTTC CASSETPTEMGDWGYTF
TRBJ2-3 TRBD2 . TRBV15 TGTGCCACCAGCGGGATGGGGACCCGGACTAGCGGGAGCACAGATACGCAGTATTTT CATSGMGTRTSGSTDTQYF
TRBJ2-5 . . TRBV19 TGTGCCAGTAGAGAGGAAGAGACCCAGTACTTC CASREEETQYF
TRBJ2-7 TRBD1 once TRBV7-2 TGTGCCAGCAGCTTGAAGACAGGGGACAGCTCCTACGAGCAGTACTTC CASSLKTGDSSYEQYF
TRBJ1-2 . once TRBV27 TGTGCCAGCAGTGTGCATACGACAGGAGCCTATGGCTACACCTTC CASSVHTTGAYGYTF
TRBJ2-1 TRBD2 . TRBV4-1 TGCGCCAGCAGCCAGCCTACTAGCGGCGAGCAGTTCTTC CASSQPTSGEQFF
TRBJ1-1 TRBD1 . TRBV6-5 TGTGCCAGCAGTTACGACAGGGGTCCCACTGAAGCTTTCTTT CASSYDRGPTEAFF
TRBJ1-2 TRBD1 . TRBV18 TGTGCCAGCTCACCATCTATTACAGGGGCCAACTATGGCTACACCTTC CASSPSITGANYGYTF
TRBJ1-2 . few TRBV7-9 TGTGCCAGCAGCACAGGGTATGGCTACACCTTC CASSTGYGYTF
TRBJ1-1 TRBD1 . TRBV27 TGTGCCAGCAGCATGGACAGGGTTGACCCTGAAGCTTTCTTT CASSMDRVDPEAFF